Each of the 16 T cell receptor beta chains below was sequenced from the same sample in a study of shared clonotypes between healthy human individuals. The method was immunoSEQ multiplex PCR; TCRdb's version includes in-frame clones alone and lacks a portion of them. The table has around 2.1 million clones, roughly 91% seen once. Positively selected for CCR7, the CD45RO-negative cells used as naive CD8 cells excluded terminally differentiated effector memory CD45RA+ cells. Sequenced sample: naive CD8+ T cells from PBMCs. These receptors originate from a man aged 18 to 35 in good health. Some clones in this sample may be carry-over from other donors' samples.

In its sample, this clone was seen a few times. The same CDR3 is also encoded by other DNA sequences in this sample. This chain links TRBV19 with TRBJ2-1; D is perhaps TRBD2 (5 bases). V was cut by 2 bases and J by 7 bases, with 6 bases left in between. In germline, CDR1 is LNHDA, CDR2 SQIVND (reference sequence). This CDR3 spans 12 amino acids. The CDR3 loop is CASSIPGNEQFF. The CDR3 bases are TGTGCCAGTAGTATACCGGGGAATGAGCAGTTCTTC.

The chain carries TRBV29-1 and TRBJ2-7, with D perhaps being TRBD1 or TRBD2 (5 bases each). From germline, CDR1 is SQVTM and CDR2 ANQGSEA. The V end was cut by 2 bases, the J end by 0 bases, with 14 bases between. This CDR3 comprises 15 residues. The CDR3 reads CSVESGRGSSYEQYF. Written as DNA, the CDR3 is TGCAGCGTTGAATCAGGGAGAGGGTCCTCCTACGAGCAGTACTTC.

Comment on this clone: Other DNA sequences within the sample encode an identical CDR3. The J gene is TRBJ2-7, the V gene TRBV7-9, with unresolved D. With 1 base removed from V and 1 base from J, the gap between germline ends came to 8 bases. This CDR3 contains 14 residues. Per the germline V gene, CDR1 is SEHNR and CDR2 is FQNEAQ (reference sequence). The CDR3 spells CASSLVGQSYEQYF. The CDR3 DNA reads as TGTGCCAGCAGCTTAGTCGGGCAGTCCTACGAGCAGTACTTC.

The J gene is TRBJ2-2, the V gene TRBV13; tentatively, D is TRBD1 or TRBD2 (5 bases each). The V and J ends lost 5 bases and 5 bases respectively, with 15 bases between them. The CDR3 is 15 residues long. Germline values: CDR1 PRHDT, CDR2 FYEKMQ (reference sequence). In DNA, the CDR3 is TGTGCCAGCAGCCACCCCGGGACCAAGACCGGGGAGCTGTTTTTT. It specifies CASSHPGTKTGELFF. The full variable domain, in which reference TRBV13 and TRBJ2-2 provide the parts outside the CDR3, is AAGVIQSPRHLIKEKRETATLKCYPIPRHDTVYWYQQGPGQDPQFLISFYEKMQSDKGSIPDRFSAQQFSDYHSELNMSSLELGDSALYFCASSHPGTKTGELFFGEGSRLTVL.

The genes are TRBV6-6 and TRBJ1-5; no firm D call. The CDR3 is 13 amino acids. Between the trimmed V and J ends, which lost 5 bases and 4 bases, there was a span of 9 bases. Germline V gene data show CDR1 as MNHNY and CDR2 as SVGAGI (reference sequence). The CDR3 reads CASSTYPNQPQHF. As DNA, the CDR3 is TGTGCCAGCAGTACCTACCCTAATCAGCCCCAGCATTTT.

The chain couples TRBV6-6 to TRBJ1-2; D ambiguous. V was pared by 6 bases and J by 4 bases, with 12 bases between. This CDR3 region has 13 residues. Germline values: CDR1 MNHNY, CDR2 SVGAGI (reference sequence). CDR3 protein: CASSLDYSYGYTF. The CDR3 DNA is TGTGCCAGCAGCCTCGATTACTCCTATGGCTACACCTTC.

The CDR3 is CASSPGAHTEAFF. The CDR3 DNA is TGTGCCAGCAGCCCAGGGGCCCACACTGAAGCTTTCTTT. The chain recombines TRBV7-9 with TRBJ1-1; D is perhaps TRBD1 (6 bases). Between the trimmed V and J ends, which lost 5 bases and 3 bases, there was a span of 10 bases. The CDR3 is 13 residues long. Germline CDR1 SEHNR, CDR2 FQNEAQ (reference sequence).

The chain uses TRBV6-5 and TRBJ2-5; D is perhaps TRBD2 (7 bases). The germline V gene encodes CDR1 MNHEY and CDR2 SVGAGI. V gave up 7 bases and J gave up 2 bases, with 17 bases separating them. There are 15 residues in the CDR3. For the CDR3, the DNA is TGTGCCAGCACCGACGGAGGGGGGGATCAAGAGACCCAGTACTTC. Translating it yields CASTDGGGDQETQYF.

The V and J genes are TRBV29-1 and TRBJ2-1; D tentatively fits TRBD1 or TRBD2 (6 bases each). Trimming stripped 7 bases from V and 10 bases from J, with 11 bases between. The germline V gene encodes CDR1 SQVTM and CDR2 ANQGSEA. The CDR3 extends over 10 amino acids. The CDR3: CSGTGGEQFF. The CDR3 DNA sequence: TGCAGCGGCACCGGGGGCGAGCAGTTCTTC.

A remark on this clone: The same CDR3 can be traced to other DNA sequences in this sample. V and J are TRBV7-9 and TRBJ1-1; D is ambiguous. Trimming left V 2 bases short and J 0 bases short, with 1 base between. Germline assignment: CDR1 SEHNR and CDR2 FQNEAQ (reference sequence). The CDR3 is made up of 12 amino acids. CDR3 in amino acids: CASSLLNTEAFF. As DNA, the CDR3 is TGTGCCAGCAGCTTATTGAACACTGAAGCTTTCTTT.

The chain joins TRBV12-5 to TRBJ2-1, with TRBD2 matching 10 bases. CDR1 and CDR2 from the germline V gene are LGHNT and FRNRAP. V shed 5 bases, J shed 7 bases, and the junction held 11 bases outside the gene matches. The CDR3 is 16 residues long. The CDR3 sequence: CASGPGLSGRLNEQFF. The CDR3 nucleotides read TGTGCTAGTGGTCCTGGTCTTAGCGGGAGGTTAAATGAGCAGTTCTTC.

The V gene is TRBV28, the J gene TRBJ2-7; 7 positions match TRBD1. Germline V lookup: CDR1 MDHEN, CDR2 SYDVKM. J was trimmed by 1 base and V by 5 bases; bases with no gene match: 11. The CDR3 extends over 16 amino acids. As DNA, the CDR3 is TGTGCCAGCAGTCCACCGGGACAGAAATCTTCCTACGAGCAGTACTTC. It specifies CASSPPGQKSSYEQYF.

The rearrangement joins TRBV20-1 to TRBJ2-7; D not certain. This CDR3 contains 10 residues. In germline, CDR1 is DFQATT, CDR2 SNEGSKA (reference sequence). V was cut by 6 bases and J by 1 base, with 4 bases left in between. The CDR3 sequence is CSAQSYEQYF. In DNA, the CDR3 is TGCAGTGCCCAATCCTACGAGCAGTACTTC.

V gene TRBV5-6 combines with J gene TRBJ2-7; D possibly corresponds to TRBD1 (6 bases). The CDR3 is 15 amino acids. Deletions cut 0 bases from V and 3 bases from J, with 13 bases between. Germline assignment: CDR1 SGHDT and CDR2 YYEEEE. As DNA, the CDR3 is TGTGCCAGCAGCTTGGCTAGGGCAGGGGACTACGAGCAGTACTTC. This translates into CASSLARAGDYEQYF.

This rearrangement joins TRBV9 to TRBJ2-7; D ambiguous. This CDR3 is built from 12 residues. The V end lost 4 bases, the J end lost 5 bases, and 10 bases lay between the germline ends. Germline V gene lookup returns CDR1 SGDLS and CDR2 YYNGEE. The CDR3 spells CASSTREDEQYF. CDR3 nucleotide sequence: TGTGCCAGCAGCACCAGAGAAGACGAGCAGTACTTC.

This clone was seen just once. The chain combines TRBV27 with TRBJ2-3; no firm D call. The V gene lost 6 bases and the J gene lost 2 bases, with 15 bases spanning the gap. Germline V lookup: CDR1 MNHEY, CDR2 SMNVEV (reference sequence). This CDR3 comprises 15 residues. The CDR3 DNA follows: TGTGCCAGCAGCCCCGCAGACCTATTCACAGATACGCAGTATTTT. Amino acid sequence: CASSPADLFTDTQYF.